Only a few counts were recorded for the clone carrying this T cell receptor beta chain. Its antigen is unidentified. Stem cell-like memory, regulatory, central memory and naive CD4+ cells were sorted via CD45RO/CCR7/CD25/CD127/CD95/CD27. This entry belongs to a study of beta chain features in type 1 diabetes. Findings and caveats of the study: Moderately but significantly shorter TCRB CDR3s were found in Type 1 diabetes patients in all four CD4+ subsets. VDJ junctions sequenced from type 1 diabetes patients showed fewer insertions and more deletions.

Sequencing targeted expressed TCRB transcripts, as all isolated RNA had been reverse transcribed. Samples of naive, central memory and regulatory T cells yielded a mean of around 3.5 million reads. TCRdb's copy holds only in-frame clones and misses some; the assay was immunoSEQ multiplex PCR. The repertoire holds a few hundred thousand clones, approximately 15% seen once, with roughly 0.019% in the top ten. The CDR3 has 15 amino acids. The germline V and J ends were trimmed by 6 bases and 3 bases, with 14 bases remaining between them. Germline lookup yields CDR1 SGHAT and CDR2 FQNNGV. This sequence originates from a man aged 25-45 years with type 1 diabetes. This chain links TRBV11-2 with TRBJ2-2; the D gene is possibly TRBD1 (5 bases). Sequenced input: naive CD4+ T cells from blood. CDR3 DNA sequence: TGTGCCAGCAGTGATCGGACACAATACACCGGGGAGCTGTTTTTT. Translation: CASSDRTQYTGELFF.